This TCR beta chain was sequenced in a study of shared clonotypes between healthy human individuals. Study-wide background: Those who served as donors were a couple of women and a few men between the ages of 18 and 49. Study results and caveats: Collection of samples was limited to blood; tissue repertoires likely differ. Depth of sequencing was expected to influence donor clonotype sharing.

Only in-frame clones appear in the TCRdb table, and some are missing; sequencing was by immunoSEQ multiplex PCR. The table lists 2 million to 2.5 million clones, 80% to 95% of them singletons. In the case of this clone: What it binds is not known.

The investigators split CD4+ cells into a CD45RA+ naive subset and a CD45RA-negative memory subset. CDR3 size: 14 residues. The germline CDR1 and CDR2 sequences are MNHEY and SVGAGI. V was shortened by 8 bases and J by 12 bases, with 25 bases between the two germline ends. This sequence originates from a man between 18 and 29 years old in good health. Some clones in this sample may be carry-over from other donors' samples. This chain uses TRBV6-5 with TRBJ1-1, with D possibly matching TRBD1 (5 bases). Material for sequencing was naive CD4+ T cells from PBMCs. Subset noted: CD45RA+ positively selected. Here the CDR3 reads CASGLRTGTSDTFF. In DNA form, the CDR3 reads TGTGCCAGCGGCCTAAGGACCGGGACGTCCGATACTTTCTTT.